A single sample is the source of the 14 T cell receptor beta chains below, sequenced in a study of cytomegalovirus exposure and HLA in healthy donors. PCR employed 60 Vbeta and 13 Jbeta primers. The table came from immunoSEQ multiplex PCR; TCRdb's copy has only in-frame clones and leaves some out. The sample carries around 110,000 clones, 75% to 85% recorded once. Sample: PBMCs. The origin of the receptors is a woman under 30 in good health and CMV-seropositive.

This clone appeared once. The chain combines TRBV9 with TRBJ2-7, with 8 positions matching TRBD1. J was trimmed by 3 bases and V by 0 bases; bases with no gene match: 11. This CDR3 is built from 17 residues. Germline CDR1 is SGDLS and CDR2 is YYNGEE. The CDR3 sequence is CASSVGTGPRESYEQYF. CDR3 DNA: TGTGCCAGCAGCGTAGGGACAGGGCCCCGAGAAAGCTACGAGCAGTACTTC. The full variable domain, its missing parts supplied by reference TRBV9 and TRBJ2-7, is DSGVTQTPKHLITATGQRVTLRCSPRSGDLSVYWYQQSLDQGLQFLIQYYNGEERAKGNILERFSAQQFPDLHSELNLSSLELGDSALYFCASSVGTGPRESYEQYFGPGTRLTVT.

The chain combines TRBV19 with TRBJ2-1; D remains ambiguous. The germline CDR1 and CDR2 sequences are LNHDA and SQIVND (reference sequence). The CDR3 has 11 amino acids. V gave up 6 bases and J gave up 4 bases, with 4 bases separating them. Here the CDR3 reads CASSHYNEQFF. CDR3 in DNA: TGTGCCAGTAGCCATTACAATGAGCAGTTCTTC.

V is TRBV12-2 and J is TRBJ2-3; the table's D call, TRBD2, has no DNA check behind it. TRBV12-2 is recorded as a pseudogene. The CDR3 totals 14 residues. The CDR3 DNA reads as TGTGCAAGTCGCTTTTCAGCGGTAGGACCTACGCAGTATTTT. It yields the protein CASRFSAVGPTQYF.

A note on this clone: Distinct nucleotide sequences in the sample also encode this CDR3. This chain uses TRBV19 with TRBJ1-1; D is ambiguous. The CDR3 has 14 residues. With 1 base removed from V and 1 base from J, the gap between germline ends came to 7 bases. Germline CDR1 and CDR2: LNHDA and SQIVND (reference sequence). CDR3 sequence (DNA): TGTGCCAGTAGTATAGGACGGGGGAACACTGAAGCTTTCTTT. Amino acids: CASSIGRGNTEAFF. The full variable domain, in which reference TRBV19 and TRBJ1-1 provide the parts outside the CDR3, is DGGITQSPKYLFRKEGQNVTLSCEQNLNHDAMYWYRQDPGQGLRLIYYSQIVNDFQKGDIAEGYSVSREKKESFPLTVTSAQKNPTAFYLCASSIGRGNTEAFFGQGTRLTVV.

V gene TRBV4-2 combines with J gene TRBJ1-5; D might be TRBD1 (6 bases). This CDR3 comprises 16 residues. V was cut by 4 bases and J by 3 bases, with 16 bases left in between. In germline, CDR1 is LGHNA, CDR2 YNFKEQ. CDR3 DNA: TGTGCCAGCAGCCCGGATTTAGGGGGGGCCAATCAGCCCCAGCATTTT. Its translation: CASSPDLGGANQPQHF.

This clone was seen just once. The chain links TRBV4-2 to TRBJ2-7; 8 bases agree with TRBD2. The CDR3 has 16 residues. Germline V CDR1 and CDR2: LGHNA, YNFKEQ. With 0 bases clipped from V and 3 bases from J, the junction kept 7 bases outside the gene matches. CDR3 in DNA: TGTGCCAGCAGCCAAGAATGGGAGACTAGCGTCTACGAGCAGTACTTC. Translation: CASSQEWETSVYEQYF.

This clone was seen once. This chain links TRBV9 with TRBJ2-5, with 9 bases aligning to TRBD2. The tail of the sequence fits TRBJ2-7 better, so the J call may be wrong. CDR1 and CDR2 (germline): SGDLS, YYNGEE. The CDR3 length is 15 residues. The CDR3 region is CASSGLAGNGHEQYF. CDR3 sequence (DNA): TGTGCCAGCAGCGGCCTAGCGGGAAACGGCCACGAGCAGTACTTC.

The chain combines TRBV11-3 with TRBJ2-1, with 8 bases matching TRBD1. CDR1 is SGHNT and CDR2 is YENEEA in the germline V gene. The CDR3 has 16 residues. The J segment lost 6 bases and the V segment lost 5 bases, leaving 12 bases of the junction unmatched. CDR3 residues: CASSHLETGASNEQFF. CDR3 nucleotides: TGTGCCAGCAGCCACCTTGAGACAGGGGCTTCCAATGAGCAGTTCTTC.

This rearrangement joins TRBV7-2 to TRBJ2-3, with 7 bases fitting TRBD2. This CDR3 spans 13 amino acids. Germline CDR1 reads SGHTA; CDR2 reads FQGNSA. V dropped 5 bases and J dropped 3; count of bases not matched to a gene: 2. CDR3 loop: CASSGGGTDTQYF. CDR3 DNA: TGTGCCAGCAGCGGGGGGGGGACAGATACGCAGTATTTT.

The CDR3 region is CASGLGYETSGRNNEQFF. In DNA form, the CDR3 reads TGTGCTAGTGGTTTGGGTTATGAGACTAGCGGGAGAAACAATGAGCAGTTCTTC. The rearrangement uses TRBV12-5 and TRBJ2-1; 12 nucleotides align to TRBD2. CDR1 LGHNT and CDR2 FRNRAP come from the germline V gene. V dropped 1 base and J dropped 5; count of bases not matched to a gene: 9. The CDR3 runs 18 residues.

This chain links TRBV2 with TRBJ2-5; D uncertain. Trimming left V 8 bases short and J 3 bases short, with 10 bases between. The CDR3 is made up of 12 amino acids. Germline V CDR1 and CDR2: SNHLY, FYNNEI. The CDR3 protein is CASYGPEETQYF. In nucleotides, the CDR3 is TGTGCCAGCTATGGCCCCGAAGAGACCCAGTACTTC.

The V and J genes are TRBV14 and TRBJ2-1, with a tentative D call TRBD1 (5 bases). Germline-derived CDR1 and CDR2 are SGHDN and FVKESK. This CDR3 region has 15 residues. V lost 4 bases to trimming and J lost 0 bases, with 10 bases between them. CDR3 loop: CASSRGWSSYNEQFF. CDR3 DNA: TGTGCCAGCAGCCGGGGCTGGAGCTCCTACAATGAGCAGTTCTTC. The variable domain in full, completed from reference TRBV14 and TRBJ2-1, reads EAGVTQFPSHSVIEKGQTVTLRCDPISGHDNLYWYRRVMGKEIKFLLHFVKESKQDESGMPNNRFLAERTGGTYSTLKVQPAELEDSGVYFCASSRGWSSYNEQFFGPGTRLTVL.

The chain combines TRBV5-1 with TRBJ1-3; D remains ambiguous. There are 15 residues in the CDR3. Trimming pared 0 bases from V and 4 bases from J, leaving 11 bases between. Per germline, CDR1 SGHRS and CDR2 YFSETQ. This chain's CDR3 is CASSLDVGAGNTIYF. In DNA, the CDR3 is TGCGCCAGCAGCTTGGACGTGGGCGCCGGAAACACCATATATTTT.

V gene TRBV10-1 combines with J gene TRBJ2-1, with 7 nucleotides matching TRBD2. Germline CDR1 WNHNN, CDR2 SYGVQD (reference sequence). The CDR3 consists of 15 residues. CDR3 DNA sequence: TGCGCAAAGCCTAGCGGTAAATTAAACCCTAATGAGCAGTTCTTC. Translation gives CAKPSGKLNPNEQFF.